A selection of T cell receptor beta chains follows, all from one sample in a study of STAT3 mutations in large granular lymphocyte leukemia. Some clones are missing from TCRdb's copy, which holds only in-frame ones; the method was immunoSEQ multiplex PCR. The repertoire holds approximately 42,000 clones, with roughly 77% as singletons. The sequenced sample was PBMCs. The source is a human donor with T large granular lymphocyte leukemia. Some clones in this sample may be carry-over from other donors' samples. Each CDR3 is given with its conserved first and last residue. The order of the fields is clone size, D gene, V gene, J gene, CDR3 DNA, CDR3 protein. D genes are given only for firm matches. Size tells how often a clone was seen (once, few, many) or the class of an expanded clone, and some rows leave it out.

>-|TRBD2|TRBV10-3|TRBJ2-3
TGTGCCATCAGTGAGAGGACTATAGCGGGGGGGCCAGATACGCAGTATTTT
CAISERTIAGGPDTQYF
>-|-|TRBV27|TRBJ2-7
TGTGCCAGCAGTTTATCCCCTACCTACGAGCAGTACTTC
CASSLSPTYEQYF
>-|-|TRBV6-5|TRBJ2-2
TGTGCCAGCAGTTACGCCCATAGGTCCGGGGAGCTGTTTTTT
CASSYAHRSGELFF
>-|TRBD1|TRBV4-1|TRBJ2-3
TGCGCCAGCAGCCAAGACATGGGACAGGGGAGAGGAGATACGCAGTATTTT
CASSQDMGQGRGDTQYF
>few|-|TRBV6-5|TRBJ2-2
TGTGCCAGCAGTTTAAAAAGGGACACCGGGGAGCTGTTTTTT
CASSLKRDTGELFF
>-|TRBD1|TRBV13|TRBJ2-5
TGTGCCAGCAGCTTAGGTCTGGGACAGCAAGAGACCCAGTACTTC
CASSLGLGQQETQYF
>-|-|TRBV5-1|TRBJ1-4
TGCGCCAGCAAGGCGGACTCAACTAATGAAAAACTGTTTTTT
CASKADSTNEKLFF
>-|TRBD1|TRBV2|TRBJ2-2
TGTGCCAGCAAGGGACAGCACACCGGGGAGCTGTTTTTT
CASKGQHTGELFF
>-|-|TRBV7-9|TRBJ2-6
TGTGCCAGCAGCTTAGGGGCAGGGAGTGGGGCCAACGTCCTGACTTTC
CASSLGAGSGANVLTF
>few|-|TRBV5-8|TRBJ1-1
TGTGCCAGCGATTTATCCATAGGCAGCAGGGAAGCTTTCTTT
CASDLSIGSREAFF
>-|-|TRBV4-3|TRBJ2-7
TGCGCCAGCAGCCAAGTCGGGGTTGGCGAGCAGTACTTC
CASSQVGVGEQYF
>-|TRBD1|TRBV10-2|TRBJ2-5
TGCGCCAGCAGACAGGGGGCCGTAGAGACCCAGTACTTC
CASRQGAVETQYF
>-|-|TRBV2|TRBJ1-1
TGTGCCAGCGGGCCCAGGACGGACACTGAAGCTTTCTTT
CASGPRTDTEAFF
>-|-|TRBV18|TRBJ2-5
TGTGCCAGCTCACCAGGGGGCGGCCAAGAGACCCAGTACTTC
CASSPGGGQETQYF
>-|-|TRBV5-8|TRBJ1-5
TGTGCCAGCAGCTTCGGTAGAACTTATAGGGGCAATCAGCCCCAGCATTTT
CASSFGRTYRGNQPQHF
>-|-|TRBV28|TRBJ2-6
TGTGCCAGTACCACACTACCAGGGACCGGGGCCAACGTCCTGACTTTC
CASTTLPGTGANVLTF
>-|TRBD1|TRBV7-9|TRBJ1-2
TGTGCCAGCAGCGGAGGGACAGACCTCTATGGCTACACCTTC
CASSGGTDLYGYTF
>-|TRBD1|TRBV6-5|TRBJ1-1
TGTGCCAGCAGTTACTTCCGGGACAGTAACACTGAAGCTTTCTTT
CASSYFRDSNTEAFF
>-|-|TRBV30|TRBJ2-7
TGTGCCCGGTGGAACAGGGACCAGGGTTCCTACGAGCAGTACTTC
CARWNRDQGSYEQYF
>-|TRBD2|TRBV19|TRBJ2-1
TGTGCCAGTAGCACGAGCGGGGGGAACGCCAATGAGCAGTTCTTC
CASSTSGGNANEQFF
>-|-|TRBV25-1|TRBJ2-3
TGTGCCACCCCCCCGGAGGGCGGCACAGATACGCAGTATTTT
CATPPEGGTDTQYF
>few|-|TRBV9|TRBJ2-2
TGTGCCAGCAGCGCGCCTTTGGACTGGAACACCGGGGAGCTGTTTTTT
CASSAPLDWNTGELFF
>-|TRBD1|TRBV19|TRBJ1-2
TGTGCCAGTAGTACAGGGGGCTTGGGCTACACCTTC
CASSTGGLGYTF
>-|-|TRBV28|TRBJ1-2
TGTGCCAGCAGTTTTCGGGGGGGTGGCTACACCTTC
CASSFRGGGYTF
>-|TRBD2|TRBV4-3|TRBJ2-7
TGCGCCAGCAGCCATGGGACTACCTCTGGGCAGTACTTC
CASSHGTTSGQYF
>once|TRBD1|TRBV2|TRBJ1-6
TGTGCCAGCAGTACTATCGGACAGGGAAATTCACCCCTCCACTTT
CASSTIGQGNSPLHF
>once|-|TRBV20-1|TRBJ2-7
TGCAGTGCTAGAAACTACTACGAGCAGTACTTC
CSARNYYEQYF
>-|-|TRBV7-2|TRBJ2-1
TGTGCCAGCAGCTTACGGGATTCCTTAATTTGGCAGTTCTTC
CASSLRDSLIWQFF
>-|-|TRBV9|TRBJ2-1
TGTGCCAGCAGCGTAGTAGGTTATCCGCCTAATGAGCAGTTCTTC
CASSVVGYPPNEQFF
>-|-|TRBV18|TRBJ1-5
TGTGCCAGCTCACCACTACCCCCGACAGGCGGGGATAGCAATCAGCCCCAGCATTTT
CASSPLPPTGGDSNQPQHF
>-|TRBD2|TRBV19|TRBJ2-1
TGTGCCAGTAGTTCCGGACTAGCGGGGGGGCCTAGAGATGAGCAGTTCTTC
CASSSGLAGGPRDEQFF
>-|TRBD1|TRBV6-1|TRBJ1-4
TGTGCCAGCAGTGAAGGTGTCAGGGGGAATGAAAAACTGTTTTTT
CASSEGVRGNEKLFF
>-|TRBD1|TRBV19|TRBJ1-5
TGTGCCAGCCACAGGGGACTCAATCAGCCCCAGCATTTT
CASHRGLNQPQHF
>once|-|TRBV19|TRBJ1-5
TGTGCCAGTAGTATAGGGGTAGGAAGACAGCCCCAGCATTTT
CASSIGVGRQPQHF
>-|-|TRBV5-1|TRBJ1-1
TGCGCCAGCAGCTTGCTTGACAGGCGTTCGTCGAACACTGAAGCTTTCTTT
CASSLLDRRSSNTEAFF
>few|TRBD2|TRBV6-1|TRBJ2-3
TGTGCCAGCAGTTCAAGCGGGGGTTTGTCGGAGATGCAGTATTTT
CASSSSGGLSEMQYF
>-|-|TRBV19|TRBJ1-2
TGTGCCAGTAGTCAGGGGTATGGCTACACCTTC
CASSQGYGYTF
>-|-|TRBV10-3|TRBJ1-3
TGTGCCATTTACAGGGCGGAGGGAAACACCATATATTTT
CAIYRAEGNTIYF
>-|-|TRBV23-1|TRBJ2-3
TGCGCCAGCAATTGTTTGGACCTCGAGCTGACAGATACGCAGTATTTT
CASNCLDLELTDTQYF
>few|TRBD1|TRBV7-9|TRBJ2-7
TGTGCCAGCAGTCGGACAGGGCCCGAGCAGTACTTC
CASSRTGPEQYF
>-|-|TRBV27|TRBJ2-7
TGTGCCAGCAGTTCCAGGGGTGGTTACGAGCAGTACTTC
CASSSRGGYEQYF
>-|TRBD1|TRBV19|TRBJ2-2
TGTGCCAGTAGAGTCTCGACAGGGAGTACCGGGGAGCTGTTTTTT
CASRVSTGSTGELFF
>-|TRBD1|TRBV7-9|TRBJ2-3
TGTGCCAGCAGCTTGGACAGGGGATGGACAGATACGCAGTATTTT
CASSLDRGWTDTQYF
>once|-|TRBV18|TRBJ1-3
TGTGCCAGCTCACCAGCTTCAGGTTTCTCTGGAAACACCATATATTTT
CASSPASGFSGNTIYF
>-|-|TRBV6-5|TRBJ2-3
TGTGCCAGCAGTTCCCGACAGTCTAGGCGCACAGATACGCAGTATTTT
CASSSRQSRRTDTQYF